Listed below are T cell receptor beta chains from one sample, sequenced in a study of vaccination and CD4 T cells after COVID-19. TCRdb fed the PCR reads into MiXCR, producing one record per CDR3 protein. The sample gives thousands of distinct CDR3 sequences, approximately 50% of which show up once; 30% to 40% is in the top ten. These receptors have no identified antigens. Sequences were obtained from CD4+ T cells from blood, cultured in vitro. These TCRs come from a human donor in good health. The CDR3 runs from the conserved cysteine through the conserved F or W. Fields, in order: clone size, J gene, V gene, D gene, CDR3 length, CDR3 DNA, CDR3 protein. D genes are given only for firm matches. Size is omitted from some rows. Given values are once, few, many or a class for expanded clones.

NA | TRBJ1-1 | TRBV6-2/TRBV6-3 | TRBD1 | 13 | TGTGCCAGCAGCCCTTTGGGGGACAGTGAAGCTTTCTTT | CASSPLGDSEAFF
few | TRBJ1-1 | TRBV12-3/TRBV12-4 | NA | 13 | TGTGCCAGCAGTCTCTACAGTAACACTGAAGCTTTCTTT | CASSLYSNTEAFF
NA | TRBJ2-7 | TRBV1 | NA | 10 | TGCACCAGCAGCGGCCCCGAGCAGTACTTC | CTSSGPEQYF
NA | TRBJ2-6 | TRBV15 | NA | 18 | TGTGCCACCAGCAGAGATCTCGTCACAGACTCTGGGGCCAACGTCCTGACTTTC | CATSRDLVTDSGANVLTF
NA | TRBJ1-1 | TRBV12-3/TRBV12-4 | NA | 14 | TGTGCCAGCAGTTTGGGGGAGGTGAACACTGAAGCTTTCTTT | CASSLGEVNTEAFF
few | TRBJ1-1 | TRBV19 | NA | 14 | TGTGCCAGTAGTACGGGCAGGGTGGTCACTGAAGCTTTCTTT | CASSTGRVVTEAFF
NA | TRBJ2-2 | TRBV27 | NA | 15 | TGTGCCAGCAGCCCCGCCGGGAGAGGCACCGGGGAGCTGTTTTTT | CASSPAGRGTGELFF
NA | TRBJ2-7 | TRBV27 | NA | 14 | TGTGCCAGCAGTCCGGACAGAGTGAGGCGGGAGCAGTACTTC | CASSPDRVRREQYF
NA | TRBJ1-1 | TRBV12-3/TRBV12-4 | NA | 14 | TGTGCCAGCAGGATGACAGGCGTGAACACTGAAGCTTTCTTT | CASRMTGVNTEAFF
few | TRBJ2-2 | TRBV10-3 | TRBD2 | 14 | TGTGCCGGGATGGCGGGGGTGAACACCGGGGAGCTGTTTTTT | CAGMAGVNTGELFF
NA | TRBJ2-3 | TRBV7-8 | NA | 14 | TGTGCCAGCAGCTTATGGCAGGGCACAGATACGCAGTATTTT | CASSLWQGTDTQYF
once | TRBJ2-1 | TRBV20-1 | TRBD2 | 16 | TGCAGTGCTAGGGACATAGCGGGAGGGCTGGGCAATGAGCAGTTCTTC | CSARDIAGGLGNEQFF
NA | TRBJ1-1 | TRBV5-1 | NA | 15 | TGCGCCAGCAACAGGGAAGGAGTCATGAACACTGAAGCTTTCTTT | CASNREGVMNTEAFF
few | TRBJ2-5 | TRBV6-1 | NA | 15 | TGTGCCAGCAGTCCGCCGATCGGGACTCGGGAGACCCAGTACTTC | CASSPPIGTRETQYF
NA | TRBJ1-2 | TRBV12-3/TRBV12-4 | NA | 13 | TGTGCCAGCGCGGACACACATAACTATGGCTACACCTTC | CASADTHNYGYTF
NA | TRBJ2-3 | TRBV19 | NA | 13 | TGTGCCAGTAGGACCACAGGGTCAGATACGCAGTATTTT | CASRTTGSDTQYF
once | TRBJ1-6 | TRBV27 | TRBD1 | 15 | TGTGCCAGCAGTTTAACCGACAGGGGCAATTCACCCCTCCACTTT | CASSLTDRGNSPLHF
NA | TRBJ2-5 | TRBV24-1 | TRBD1 | 16 | TGTGCCACCAGTGAGGGGGACAGGGGGCGATCAGAGACCCAGTACTTC | CATSEGDRGRSETQYF
NA | TRBJ2-2 | TRBV5-4 | TRBD1 | 14 | TGTGCCAGCAGGTGGGACAGCAACACCGGGGAGCTGTTTTTT | CASRWDSNTGELFF
once | TRBJ1-6 | TRBV12-3/TRBV12-4 | NA | 15 | TGTGCCAGCAGTTTCGGTCTGGGGGGAGATTCACCCCTCCACTTT | CASSFGLGGDSPLHF
few | TRBJ1-6 | TRBV14 | NA | 11 | TGTGCCAGCAGCCCCGGGGCGACCCTCCACTTT | CASSPGATLHF
few | TRBJ2-2 | TRBV27 | TRBD1 | 17 | TGTGCCAGCAGTTTACGACGGACAGGCCTTGGGACCGGGGAGCTGTTTTTT | CASSLRRTGLGTGELFF
NA | TRBJ1-3 | TRBV19 | NA | 16 | TGTGCCAGTAGAAAGCCAGGATTCAGCTCTGGAAACACCATATATTTT | CASRKPGFSSGNTIYF
NA | TRBJ1-5 | TRBV19 | NA | 15 | TGTGCCAGTAGTCCCCGGGGGGGGCGCAATCAGCCCCAGCATTTT | CASSPRGGRNQPQHF
once | TRBJ2-7 | TRBV7-9 | NA | 15 | TGTGCCAGCAGCTTAACTCCTTCAGTTGCGGGGGAGCAGTACTTC | CASSLTPSVAGEQYF
few | TRBJ1-5 | TRBV7-2 | NA | 15 | TGTGCCAGCAGCTTAACGGGGGAAAGGGGCCAGCCCCAGCATTTT | CASSLTGERGQPQHF
NA | TRBJ1-1 | TRBV5-4 | TRBD1 | 14 | TGTGCCAGCAGCTGGGGACAGGGTCGGACTGAAGCTTTCTTT | CASSWGQGRTEAFF
NA | TRBJ1-2 | TRBV7-2 | NA | 13 | TGTGCCAGCAACCAGGGGACTAACTATGGCTACACCTTC | CASNQGTNYGYTF
NA | TRBJ1-2 | TRBV27 | NA | 14 | TGTGCCAGCAGCCTGGCCTGGGGGTTACAGGGCTACACCTTC | CASSLAWGLQGYTF
NA | TRBJ1-1 | TRBV7-2 | TRBD1 | 15 | TGTGCCAGCAGCTTAACGACAGGGATTCATAGTGAAGCTTTCTTT | CASSLTTGIHSEAFF
NA | TRBJ1-2 | TRBV7-2 | TRBD1 | 13 | TGTGCCAGCAGCCTATCAGGGGGCTATGGCTACACCTTC | CASSLSGGYGYTF
NA | TRBJ2-4 | TRBV27 | TRBD1 | 15 | TGTGCCAGCAGGGGGACAGGGGCTGCCAAAAACATTCAGTACTTC | CASRGTGAAKNIQYF
NA | TRBJ2-6 | TRBV20-1 | NA | 15 | TGCAGTGCTAGGGGCCCCAATTCTGGGGCCAACGTCCTGACTTTC | CSARGPNSGANVLTF
NA | TRBJ1-2 | TRBV7-9 | NA | 15 | TGTGCCAGCAGCCTTAAGGCACGCCCTAACTATGGCTACACCTTC | CASSLKARPNYGYTF
once | TRBJ2-7 | TRBV7-2 | NA | 13 | TGTGCCAGCAGCCCACAAGCCCTCTACGAGCAGTACTTC | CASSPQALYEQYF
NA | TRBJ1-2 | TRBV2 | NA | 13 | TGTGCCAGCAGTCAGGCCCACTATTATGGCTACACCTTC | CASSQAHYYGYTF
NA | TRBJ2-2 | TRBV7-2 | NA | 15 | TGTGCCAGCAGCTTATTGGGGGGCTCAACCGGGGAGCTGTTTTTT | CASSLLGGSTGELFF
once | TRBJ1-1 | TRBV12-3/TRBV12-4 | NA | 12 | TGTGCCAGCAGCCCTGTGAACACTGAAGCTTTCTTT | CASSPVNTEAFF
NA | TRBJ2-7 | TRBV20-1 | NA | 15 | TGCAGTGCTAGCGCCCCGGAGGGCCGGGTGGACGAGCAGTACTTC | CSASAPEGRVDEQYF
few | TRBJ1-2 | TRBV5-4 | NA | 14 | TGTGCCAGCAGCCCCGGGACGGGACCTTATGGCTACACCTTC | CASSPGTGPYGYTF
few | TRBJ1-1 | TRBV6-5 | NA | 15 | TGTGCCAGCAGTTACTCTTACAGGCAAGACACTGAAGCTTTCTTT | CASSYSYRQDTEAFF
NA | TRBJ1-5 | TRBV7-2 | NA | 15 | TGTGCCAGCAGCTTATGGGGGGGAGGCAATCAGCCCCAGCATTTT | CASSLWGGGNQPQHF
NA | TRBJ2-3 | TRBV19 | NA | 11 | TGTGCCAGTGGACAGACAGATACGCAGTATTTT | CASGQTDTQYF
NA | TRBJ1-5 | TRBV7-2 | NA | 15 | TGTGCCAGCAGCTTAGGTGGGGGGTTAGGTCAGCCCCAGCATTTT | CASSLGGGLGQPQHF
NA | TRBJ1-6 | TRBV14 | NA | 14 | TGTGCCAGCAGCCAGTGGGGGATTCGGTCACCCCTCCACTTT | CASSQWGIRSPLHF
NA | TRBJ1-1 | TRBV7-6 | NA | 13 | TGTGCCAGCAGCTTAGATTACAGGACTGAAGCTTTCTTT | CASSLDYRTEAFF
NA | TRBJ2-3 | TRBV20-1 | NA | 11 | TGCAGTGCTAGTTCTGGGGATACGCAGTATTTT | CSASSGDTQYF
NA | TRBJ1-1 | TRBV19 | NA | 14 | TGTGCCAGTATCGAGGCTGGTAGGTACACTGAAGCTTTCTTT | CASIEAGRYTEAFF